The subject of this entry is one T cell receptor beta chain. Its antigen is undetermined. Everyone who donated was a healthy bone marrow donor. The CDR3 runs 17 residues. The V segment lost 2 bases and the J segment 5 bases; nucleotides outside the gene matches: 10. Germline V gene data show CDR1 as MNHEY and CDR2 as SMNVEV (reference sequence). The source of the sample is a study of cytomegalovirus exposure and HLA in healthy donors. Overall study results and limits: What a later analysis reportedly showed was that an Asian-associated ancestry cluster had fewer N-insertions than the roughly 670-donor mean.

Use of 60 Vbeta and 13 Jbeta primers characterized the PCR. Assay: immunoSEQ multiplex PCR; the TCRdb copy retains only in-frame clones and omits some. The data contain about 160,000 clones, 60% to 85% of them singletons. The sequenced material came from PBMCs. The chain links TRBV27 to TRBJ1-4, with 8 bases matching TRBD1. The sequence was collected from a woman in her 30s in good health and CMV-seronegative. The CDR3 here is CASSLGPGTGLNEKLFF. CDR3 nucleotides: TGTGCCAGCAGTTTAGGTCCCGGGACAGGCTTAAATGAAAAACTGTTTTTT.